The 21 T cell receptor beta chains given below trace back to one sample, sequenced in a study of cytomegalovirus exposure and HLA in healthy donors. Clones were sequenced by immunoSEQ multiplex PCR, and TCRdb holds only the in-frame ones, with some missing. The sample has some 68,000 clones, around 97% seen once; the top ten hold around 2.4%. The source material was PBMCs. All receptors derive from a man between 18 and 35 years old in good health and CMV-seronegative.

The chain carries TRBV4-2 and TRBJ2-7; the D gene is possibly TRBD2 (6 bases). CDR1 is LGHNA, CDR2 YNFKEQ, per germline. This CDR3 comprises 16 residues. V lost 0 bases and J 1 base, leaving 13 bases between the germline ends. This chain's CDR3 is CASSQEHGRESYEQYF. Written as DNA, the CDR3 is TGTGCCAGCAGCCAAGAACACGGGAGAGAGTCCTACGAGCAGTACTTC.

The chain recombines TRBV29-1 with TRBJ2-7; 11 nucleotides match TRBD1. Germline values: CDR1 SQVTM, CDR2 ANQGSEA. V dropped 7 bases and J dropped 4; count of bases not matched to a gene: 9. The CDR3 runs 14 residues. The DNA for the CDR3 is TGCAGCGCCCTAAGGGGGACAGGGGGGTACGAGCAGTACTTC. Amino acids: CSALRGTGGYEQYF.

This sequence joins TRBV19 and TRBJ1-1; D is ambiguous. V lost 4 bases, J lost 4 bases, and 4 bases lay in between. Per germline, CDR1 LNHDA and CDR2 SQIVND (reference sequence). The CDR3 spans 11 residues. The CDR3 is CASSTFTEAFF. DNA of the CDR3: TGTGCCAGTAGTACGTTCACTGAAGCTTTCTTT.

The gene calls are TRBV28 and TRBJ1-1, with 7 bases fitting TRBD1. The CDR3 length is 16 residues. The J segment lost 1 base and the V segment lost 6 bases, leaving 11 bases of the junction unmatched. CDR1 and CDR2 from the germline V gene are MDHEN and SYDVKM. The CDR3, as DNA: TGTGCCAGCAGACCCGGACAGGCTAGCCCGAACACTGAAGCTTTCTTT. Its protein product is CASRPGQASPNTEAFF.

This chain links TRBV11-2 with TRBJ1-1, with TRBD1 identical over 7 bases. CDR3 length: 15 residues. Germline CDR1 is SGHAT and CDR2 is FQNNGV. V trimming: 7 bases; J trimming: 1 base; junction bases outside the gene matches: 9. The CDR3 DNA reads TGTGCCAGCACGGAATGGGACAGAACGAACACTGAAGCTTTCTTT. Amino acid sequence: CASTEWDRTNTEAFF.

This clone was counted once. CDR3 protein: CASKEAKLYEQYF. The CDR3 coding sequence is TGTGCCAGCAAGGAGGCCAAGCTCTACGAGCAGTACTTC. The chain carries TRBV6-6 and TRBJ2-7; maybe TRBD2 (5 bases). The CDR3 extends over 13 amino acids. V was pared by 7 bases and J by 3 bases, with 13 bases between. CDR1 is MNHNY, CDR2 SVGAGI, per germline (reference sequence).

The chain joins TRBV11-2 to TRBJ2-5, with TRBD2 identical over 11 bases. Germline CDR1 and CDR2: SGHAT and FQNNGV. V lost 5 bases to trimming and J lost 5 bases; unmatched junction nucleotides: 4. CDR3 length: 14 amino acids. CDR3 in DNA: TGTGCCAGCAGCCTAGCGGGAGGACCGGAGACCCAGTACTTC. Protein product: CASSLAGGPETQYF.

The sample holds one count of this clone. The V call is TRBV4-1, the J call TRBJ1-2, with D possibly being TRBD1 (5 bases). CDR1 and CDR2 (germline): MGHRA, YSYEKL. The V and J ends lost 2 bases and 0 bases respectively, with 13 bases between them. This CDR3 comprises 16 residues. The CDR3 spells CASSQSSGHTNYGYTF. The CDR3 coding sequence is TGCGCCAGCAGCCAAAGTTCCGGACACACTAACTATGGCTACACCTTC.

The V and J genes are TRBV30 and TRBJ1-1; 8 bases align to TRBD1. CDR3 length equals 14 residues. Germline V gives CDR1 GTSNPN, CDR2 SVGIG (reference sequence). J gave up 5 bases and V 4 bases, and 9 bases lay outside the gene matches. Here the CDR3 reads CAWMTGQGATEAFF. CDR3 in DNA: TGTGCCTGGATGACGGGCCAGGGGGCAACTGAAGCTTTCTTT.

In its sample, this clone was seen once. V gene TRBV2 combines with J gene TRBJ1-1; D is undetermined. Germline-derived CDR1 and CDR2 are SNHLY and FYNNEI. CDR3 length equals 13 residues. Trimming pared 6 bases from V and 6 bases from J, leaving 14 bases between. This CDR3 reads CASRAAESPEAFF. CDR3 coding DNA: TGTGCCAGCAGGGCGGCTGAGTCCCCTGAAGCTTTCTTT.

This clone was detected once. The chain is built from TRBV11-3 and TRBJ2-1; D is perhaps TRBD2 (6 bases). CDR1 is SGHNT and CDR2 is YENEEA in the germline V gene. V was cut by 5 bases and J by 7 bases, with 21 bases left in between. This CDR3 contains 16 residues. CDR3 sequence: CASSQSRRALRNEQFF. CDR3 DNA sequence: TGTGCCAGCAGCCAATCCCGGAGGGCCCTGAGAAATGAGCAGTTCTTC.

The CDR3 coding sequence is TGTGCCAGCAGCTTCTCCCAAGCCCTCACTGAAGCTTTCTTT. Protein product: CASSFSQALTEAFF. The chain has TRBV5-4 and TRBJ1-1; no clear D gene. Germline assignment: CDR1 SGHNT and CDR2 YYREEE (reference sequence). This CDR3 is 14 amino acids long. The V gene lost 2 bases and the J gene lost 4 bases, with 12 bases spanning the gap.

The V gene is TRBV11-2, the J gene TRBJ2-7, with 11 bases that match TRBD2. The CDR3 covers 16 residues. Germline CDR1 SGHAT, CDR2 FQNNGV. V dropped 4 bases and J dropped 3; count of bases not matched to a gene: 8. CDR3 bases: TGTGCCAGCAGCTCCCGACTAGCGGGGCTAAACTACGAGCAGTACTTC. Translated, it gives CASSSRLAGLNYEQYF.

This chain connects TRBV5-4 to TRBJ2-1, with 7 bases fitting TRBD2. The V gene's germline CDR1 is SGHNT and CDR2 YYREEE (reference sequence). This CDR3 is built from 16 residues. V was pared by 0 bases and J by 0 bases, with 3 bases of the junction left unmatched. The CDR3 region is CASSLGGGSSYNEQFF. The CDR3 DNA is TGTGCCAGCAGCTTGGGGGGGGGAAGCTCCTACAATGAGCAGTTCTTC.

V and J are TRBV30 and TRBJ2-1; 7 nucleotides line up with TRBD2. The germline gives CDR1 GTSNPN, CDR2 SVGIG (reference sequence). The trim removed 4 bases at V and 3 bases at J, leaving 18 bases unmatched. The CDR3 has 18 amino acids. CDR3 amino acids: CAWTRKGLKVSHYNEQFF. For the CDR3, the DNA is TGTGCCTGGACTCGAAAGGGACTAAAAGTTAGTCACTACAATGAGCAGTTCTTC.

This chain links TRBV6-6 with TRBJ1-4; 9 nucleotides agree with TRBD1. V lost 4 bases to trimming and J lost 5 bases; unmatched junction nucleotides: 2. Germline assignment: CDR1 MNHNY and CDR2 SVGAGI (reference sequence). The CDR3 runs to 14 residues. CDR3 residues: CASSFGTGNEKLFF. CDR3 bases: TGTGCCAGCAGTTTCGGGACAGGGAATGAAAAACTGTTTTTT.

V usage is TRBV4-1 and J usage is TRBJ2-1, with no clear D. This CDR3 comprises 15 residues. CDR1 MGHRA and CDR2 YSYEKL come from the germline V gene. V was shortened by 0 bases and J by 10 bases, with 16 bases between the two germline ends. The CDR3 sequence is CASSQDRGSFWEQFF. DNA for the CDR3: TGCGCCAGCAGCCAAGATCGAGGCTCCTTTTGGGAGCAGTTCTTC.

The chain combines TRBV19 with TRBJ1-1; D is perhaps TRBD1 (6 bases). V shed 1 base and J shed 4 bases, with 7 bases lying between them. The CDR3 extends over 13 amino acids. Germline CDR1 reads LNHDA; CDR2 reads SQIVND (reference sequence). The DNA of the CDR3 is TGTGCCAGTAGTATAGTAGGGGGCACTGAAGCTTTCTTT. Residues: CASSIVGGTEAFF.

The chain employs TRBV5-4 and TRBJ1-1; a weak D match, TRBD1 (5 bases). There are 14 residues in the CDR3. V lost 0 bases and J lost 0, with 6 bases in between. The germline CDR1 and CDR2 sequences are SGHNT and YYREEE (reference sequence). CDR3 nucleotide sequence: TGTGCCAGCAGCTTGGACAGGCTGAACACTGAAGCTTTCTTT. Its translation is CASSLDRLNTEAFF.

The chain uses TRBV9 and TRBJ2-3; TRBD2 agrees at 8 bases. Looked up from germline, CDR1 is SGDLS and CDR2 is YYNGEE. The CDR3 is made up of 15 amino acids. Losses at the gene ends were 5 bases for V and 0 bases for J; bases not matched to a gene: 5. The CDR3 reads CASSISGTSTDTQYF. The CDR3 DNA reads as TGTGCCAGCAGTATTAGCGGGACTAGCACAGATACGCAGTATTTT.

The rearrangement uses TRBV4-2 and TRBJ1-1; 7 bases fit TRBD1. The J segment lost 6 bases and the V segment lost 3 bases, leaving 4 bases of the junction unmatched. In germline, CDR1 is LGHNA, CDR2 YNFKEQ. The CDR3 spans 13 residues. The CDR3, as DNA: TGTGCCAGCAGCCATGATGACAGGGCTGAAGCTTTCTTT. Its protein is CASSHDDRAEAFF.